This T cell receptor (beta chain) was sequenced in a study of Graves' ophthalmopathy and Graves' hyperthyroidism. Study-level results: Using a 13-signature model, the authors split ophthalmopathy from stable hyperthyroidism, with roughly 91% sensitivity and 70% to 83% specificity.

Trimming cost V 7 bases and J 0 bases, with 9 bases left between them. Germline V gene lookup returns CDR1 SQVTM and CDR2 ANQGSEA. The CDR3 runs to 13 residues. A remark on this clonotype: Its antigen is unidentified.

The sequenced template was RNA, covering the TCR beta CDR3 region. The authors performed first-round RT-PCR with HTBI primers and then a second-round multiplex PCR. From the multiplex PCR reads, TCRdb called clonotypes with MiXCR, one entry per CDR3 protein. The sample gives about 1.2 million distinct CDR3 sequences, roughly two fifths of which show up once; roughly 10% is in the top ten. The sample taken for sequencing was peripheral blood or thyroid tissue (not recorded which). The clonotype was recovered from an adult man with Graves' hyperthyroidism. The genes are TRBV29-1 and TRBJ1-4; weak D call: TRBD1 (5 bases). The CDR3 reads CSAGQATNEKLFF. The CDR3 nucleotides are TGCAGCGCCGGACAAGCAACTAATGAAAAACTGTTTTTT. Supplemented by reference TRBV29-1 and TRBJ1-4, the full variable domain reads SAVISQKPSRDICQRGTSLTIQCQVDSQVTMMFWYRQQPGQSLTLIATANQGSEATYESGFVIDKFPISRPNLTFSTLTVSNMSPEDSSIYLCSAGQATNEKLFFGSGTQLSVL.